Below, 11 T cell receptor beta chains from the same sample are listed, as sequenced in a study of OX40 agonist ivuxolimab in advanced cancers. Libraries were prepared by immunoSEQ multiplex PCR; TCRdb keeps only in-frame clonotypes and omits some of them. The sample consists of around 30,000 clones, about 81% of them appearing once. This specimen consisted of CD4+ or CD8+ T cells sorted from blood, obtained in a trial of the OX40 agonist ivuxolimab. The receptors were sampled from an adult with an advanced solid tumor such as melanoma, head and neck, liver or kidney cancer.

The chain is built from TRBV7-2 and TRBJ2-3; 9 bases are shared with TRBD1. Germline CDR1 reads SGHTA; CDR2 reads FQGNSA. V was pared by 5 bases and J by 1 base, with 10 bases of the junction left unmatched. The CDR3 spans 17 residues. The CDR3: CASSPGDRARGTDTQYF. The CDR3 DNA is TGTGCCAGCAGCCCAGGGGACAGGGCCCGGGGCACAGATACGCAGTATTTT.

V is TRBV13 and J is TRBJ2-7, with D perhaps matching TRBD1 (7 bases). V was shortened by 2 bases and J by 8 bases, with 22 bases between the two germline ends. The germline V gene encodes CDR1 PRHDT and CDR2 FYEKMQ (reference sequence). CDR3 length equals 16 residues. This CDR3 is CASSLKGGGASTKQYF. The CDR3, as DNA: TGTGCCAGCAGCTTAAAAGGGGGCGGGGCCTCTACGAAGCAGTACTTC.

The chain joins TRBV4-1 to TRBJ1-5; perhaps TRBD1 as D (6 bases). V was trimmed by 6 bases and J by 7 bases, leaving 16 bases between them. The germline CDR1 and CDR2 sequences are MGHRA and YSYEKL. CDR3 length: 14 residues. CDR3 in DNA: TGCGCCAGCAGAGAGACAGGATTCGGACAGCCCCAGCATTTT. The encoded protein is CASRETGFGQPQHF.

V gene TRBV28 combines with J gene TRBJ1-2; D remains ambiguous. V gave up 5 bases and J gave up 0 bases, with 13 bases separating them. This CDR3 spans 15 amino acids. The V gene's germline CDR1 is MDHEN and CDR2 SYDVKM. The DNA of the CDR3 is TGTGCCAGCAGTAAGCAACCCTCGGCTAACTATGGCTACACCTTC. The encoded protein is CASSKQPSANYGYTF.

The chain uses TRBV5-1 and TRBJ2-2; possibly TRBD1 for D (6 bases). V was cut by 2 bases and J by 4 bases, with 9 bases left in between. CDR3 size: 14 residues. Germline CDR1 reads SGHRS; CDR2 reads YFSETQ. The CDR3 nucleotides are TGCGCCAGCAGCTTTTCAGGGGTCACCGGGGAGCTGTTTTTT. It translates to CASSFSGVTGELFF.

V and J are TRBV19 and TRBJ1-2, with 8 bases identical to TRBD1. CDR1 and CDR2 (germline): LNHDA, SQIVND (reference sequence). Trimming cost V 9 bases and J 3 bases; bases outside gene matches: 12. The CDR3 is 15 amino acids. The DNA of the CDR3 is TGTGCCAGCACTGCTTCGGACAGGGTATACTATGGCTACACCTTC. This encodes CASTASDRVYYGYTF. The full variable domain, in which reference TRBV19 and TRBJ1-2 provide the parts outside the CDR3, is DGGITQSPKYLFRKEGQNVTLSCEQNLNHDAMYWYRQDPGQGLRLIYYSQIVNDFQKGDIAEGYSVSREKKESFPLTVTSAQKNPTAFYLCASTASDRVYYGYTFGSGTRLTVV.

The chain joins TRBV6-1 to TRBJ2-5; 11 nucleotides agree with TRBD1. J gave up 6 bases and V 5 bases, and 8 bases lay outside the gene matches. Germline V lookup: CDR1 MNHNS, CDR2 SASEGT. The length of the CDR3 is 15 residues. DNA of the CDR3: TGTGCCAGCAGTTCCACGGACAGGGGGCGTAAGACCCAGTACTTC. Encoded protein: CASSSTDRGRKTQYF.

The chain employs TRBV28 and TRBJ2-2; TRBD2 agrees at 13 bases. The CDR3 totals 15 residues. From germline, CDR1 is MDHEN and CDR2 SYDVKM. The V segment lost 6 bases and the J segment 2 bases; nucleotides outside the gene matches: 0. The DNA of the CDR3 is TGTGCCAGCAGGGGACTAGCGGGAAACACCGGGGAGCTGTTTTTT. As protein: CASRGLAGNTGELFF.

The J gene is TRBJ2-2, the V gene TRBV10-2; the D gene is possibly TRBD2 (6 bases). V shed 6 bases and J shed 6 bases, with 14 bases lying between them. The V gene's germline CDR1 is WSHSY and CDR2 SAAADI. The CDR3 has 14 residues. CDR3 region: CASRAGPSAGELFF. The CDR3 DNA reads TGCGCCAGCAGAGCCGGGCCTAGCGCCGGGGAGCTGTTTTTT.

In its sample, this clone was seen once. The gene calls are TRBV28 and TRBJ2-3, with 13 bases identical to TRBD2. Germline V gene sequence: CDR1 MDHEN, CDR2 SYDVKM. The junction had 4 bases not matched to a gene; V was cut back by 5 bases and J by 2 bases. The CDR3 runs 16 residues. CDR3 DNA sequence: TGTGCCAGCAGTCCGGGACTAGCGGGGCACACAGATACGCAGTATTTT. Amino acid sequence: CASSPGLAGHTDTQYF.

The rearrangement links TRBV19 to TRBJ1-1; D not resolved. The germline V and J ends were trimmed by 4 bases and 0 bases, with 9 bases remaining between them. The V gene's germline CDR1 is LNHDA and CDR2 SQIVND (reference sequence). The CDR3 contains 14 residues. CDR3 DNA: TGTGCCAGTAGTAACCGGGAGATGAACACTGAAGCTTTCTTT. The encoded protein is CASSNREMNTEAFF.